This T cell receptor beta chain emerged from a study of vaccination and CD4 T cells after COVID-19. Study-wide background: Comprising six males and four females, the convalescent participants counted two Hispanic individuals among them. General study findings and limits: Spike mono-reactivity was the property of 304 of 307 vaccine-specific clones in convalescent patients.

Concerning this clonotype itself: As yet, its antigen is unknown.

Sequencing of the DNA from cultured CD4+ T cells was carried out with the Oncomine TCR Beta short-read assay. TCRdb reprocessed the PCR reads with MiXCR, giving one entry per CDR3 protein. The data hold fewer than 15,000 distinct CDR3 sequences, with under 55% observed a single time. The treatment here: roughly 10-day PBMC culture with coronavirus spike peptide pools or control peptides (ViraFEST assay). T cells were expanded with peptide pools, and expanded clonotypes were identified by TCR sequencing. Germline assignment: CDR1 MNHNS and CDR2 SASEGT. CDR3 length: 14 amino acids. The V and J ends lost 6 bases and 8 bases, in that order; junction bases with no gene match: 6.

The receptor was derived from a human donor who had recovered from COVID-19. The chain recombines TRBV6-1 with TRBJ2-1, with 11 bases lining up with TRBD2. This sample comprised CD4+ T cells from blood, cultured in vitro, obtained after SARS-CoV-2 vaccination. CDR3 bases: TGTGCCAGCAGAGTTACTAGCGGGAGTTATGAGCAGTTCTTC. Protein sequence: CASRVTSGSYEQFF.